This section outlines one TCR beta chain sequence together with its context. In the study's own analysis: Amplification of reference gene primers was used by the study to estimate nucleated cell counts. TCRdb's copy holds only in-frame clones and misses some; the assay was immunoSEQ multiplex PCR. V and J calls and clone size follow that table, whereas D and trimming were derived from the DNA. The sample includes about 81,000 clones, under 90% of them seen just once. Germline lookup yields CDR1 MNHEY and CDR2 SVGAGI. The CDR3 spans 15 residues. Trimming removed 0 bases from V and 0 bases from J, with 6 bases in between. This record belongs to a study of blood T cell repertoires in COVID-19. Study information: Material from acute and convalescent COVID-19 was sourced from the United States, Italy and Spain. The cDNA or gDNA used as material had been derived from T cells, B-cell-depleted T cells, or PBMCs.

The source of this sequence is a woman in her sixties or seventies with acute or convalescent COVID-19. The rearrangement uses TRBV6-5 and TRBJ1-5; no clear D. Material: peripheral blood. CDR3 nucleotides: TGTGCCAGCAGTTACTCCCCTTATAGCAATCAGCCCCAGCATTTT. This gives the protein CASSYSPYSNQPQHF.